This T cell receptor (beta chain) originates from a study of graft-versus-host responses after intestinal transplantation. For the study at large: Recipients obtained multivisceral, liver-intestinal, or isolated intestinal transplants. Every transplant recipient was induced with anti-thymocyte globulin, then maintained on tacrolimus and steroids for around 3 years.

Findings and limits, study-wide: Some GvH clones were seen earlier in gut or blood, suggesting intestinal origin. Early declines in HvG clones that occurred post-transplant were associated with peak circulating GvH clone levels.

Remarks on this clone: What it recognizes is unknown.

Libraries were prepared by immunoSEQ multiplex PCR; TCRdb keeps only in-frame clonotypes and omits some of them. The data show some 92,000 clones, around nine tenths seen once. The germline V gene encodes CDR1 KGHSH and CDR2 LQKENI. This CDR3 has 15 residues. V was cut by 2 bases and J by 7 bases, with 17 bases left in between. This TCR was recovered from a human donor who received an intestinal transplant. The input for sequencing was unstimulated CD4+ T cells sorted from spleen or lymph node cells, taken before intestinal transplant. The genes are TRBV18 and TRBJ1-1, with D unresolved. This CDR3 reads CASSPSAGIGGEAFF. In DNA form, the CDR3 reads TGTGCCAGCTCACCATCCGCCGGAATTGGAGGTGAAGCTTTCTTT. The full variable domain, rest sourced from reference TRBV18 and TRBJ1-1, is NAGVMQNPRHLVRRRGQEARLRCSPMKGHSHVYWYRQLPEEGLKFMVYLQKENIIDESGMPKERFSAEFPKEGPSILRIQQVVRGDSAAYFCASSPSAGIGGEAFFGQGTRLTVV.